The present T cell receptor beta chain was sequenced within a study of PD-L1 blockade in urothelial cancer. Study details: Administration of atezolizumab to patients began at some point between 2013 and 2014, at 1,200 mg intravenously every 3 weeks. The number of prior chemotherapy regimens per patient was 0 to 3. Twenty-five of 29 patients were men who had bladder-origin urothelial cancer.

For this clone: Antigen: not known.

Here immunoSEQ multiplex PCR was the method, and the copy in TCRdb shows in-frame clones only, minus some. The table lists tens of thousands of clones, about 89% of them singletons, with more than 3% in the top ten. Study observations and caveats: Durable benefit was linked to greater 3-week expansion of tumor-associated blood clones.

CDR3 length equals 13 residues. Looked up from germline, CDR1 is SGHTA and CDR2 is FQGNSA. The V gene end was trimmed by 6 bases and the J gene end by 3 bases; junction bases not matched to a gene: 5. This chain uses TRBV7-2 with TRBJ2-7; 7 bases fit TRBD1. This sequence originates from a man aged 45-65 years with urothelial cancer. This material consisted of PBMCs, taken around atezolizumab (anti-PD-L1) treatment. The CDR3 here is CASSPGTVYEQYF. The DNA for the CDR3 is TGTGCCAGCAGTCCAGGGACAGTCTACGAGCAGTACTTC.